This T cell receptor beta chain appears in the sequencing data of a study of T-cell reconstitution after alpha-beta-depleted transplantation in children. This clonotype was seen more than once but under ten times. Its antigen is not known. The CDR3 consists of 15 residues. Trimming took off 0 bases at V and 8 bases at J, with 16 bases between the two ends. Germline CDR1 MNHEY, CDR2 SVGAGI. Study findings and constraints: The study reportedly traced alpha-beta T cells about two months after transplant to several hundred expanded graft clones.

TCRbeta library preparation incorporated unique molecular identifiers. MiXCR, applied by TCRdb to the PCR reads, yields one record per CDR3 protein. The repertoire holds some 180,000 distinct CDR3 sequences, with about 6.6% as singletons. The rearrangement links TRBV6-5 to TRBJ1-2, with D uncertain. The starting material was PBMCs, obtained before TCRalphabeta/CD19-depleted stem cell transplant. The TCR was taken from a boy younger than 10 with acute lymphoblastic leukemia, due to receive a stem cell transplant. The CDR3 coding sequence is TGTGCCAGCAGTTACTCCTCGCGTCGGCCGCAGGGCTACACCTTC. This gives the protein CASSYSSRRPQGYTF.